This TCR beta chain was recovered during a study of tissue T cells after allogeneic stem cell transplantation. Study-level background: Every graft-versus-host disease patient had gastrointestinal disease and got several lines of graft-versus-host disease therapy.

Germline V gene lookup returns CDR1 SNHLY and CDR2 FYNNEI. Trimming took 1 base from V and 0 from J, leaving 12 bases between them. The CDR3 has 16 amino acids. The assay was immunoSEQ multiplex PCR, and TCRdb's table has in-frame clones only and misses some. The data show 25,000 to 30,000 clones, 85% to 90% seen once. Notes on the study in general: Across patients, clones rarely overlapped, yet motif clusters were shared tissue-specifically. Anatomically similar tissues had similar TCR repertoires within each patient.

To note about this clone: Its antigen is unidentified.

V and J are TRBV2 and TRBJ1-2; tentative D call: TRBD1 (5 bases). Material: blood, obtained before transplantation. The origin of this receptor is a woman aged 18 to 50 who later had graft-versus-host disease after an allogeneic stem cell transplant. The CDR3 coding sequence is TGTGCCAGCAGTGAAGGGGGGAGGGCTGCTAACTATGGCTACACCTTC. Amino acid sequence: CASSEGGRAANYGYTF.